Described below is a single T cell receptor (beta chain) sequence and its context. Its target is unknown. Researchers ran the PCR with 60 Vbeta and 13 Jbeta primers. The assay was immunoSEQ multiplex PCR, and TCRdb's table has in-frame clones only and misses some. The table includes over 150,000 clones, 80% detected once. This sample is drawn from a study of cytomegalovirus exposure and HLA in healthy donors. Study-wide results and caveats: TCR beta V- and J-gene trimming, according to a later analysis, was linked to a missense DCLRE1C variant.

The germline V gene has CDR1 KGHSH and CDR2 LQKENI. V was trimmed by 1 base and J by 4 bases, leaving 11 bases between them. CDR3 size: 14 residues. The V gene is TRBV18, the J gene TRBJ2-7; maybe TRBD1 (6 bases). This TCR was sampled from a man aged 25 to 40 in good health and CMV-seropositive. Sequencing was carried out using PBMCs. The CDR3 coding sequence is TGTGCCAGCTCACCACGCGACAGGATTTACGAGCAGTACTTC. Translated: CASSPRDRIYEQYF.